These T cell receptor beta chains were read from a single sample in a study of blood T cell repertoires in COVID-19. Produced via immunoSEQ multiplex PCR; TCRdb's table is partial and in-frame only. The sample consists of 79,000 or so clones, 65% to 90% of them appearing once. Sequenced sample: peripheral blood. The receptors derive from a human donor in a cohort sampled during active COVID-19. The CDR3 runs from the conserved cysteine through the conserved F or W. The D gene is left open where the match is weak. Clone size is given for some rows only: seen once, a few or many times, or a class if the clone is expanded.

TRBJ1-5,TRBV6-5,.,.,TGTGCCAGCAGCCCCGGGGGGTCCCAGCCCCAGCATTTT,CASSPGGSQPQHF
TRBJ2-1,TRBV4-1,.,.,TGCGCCAGCAGCCAAAGGTACTCTCCGAGGGACAATGAGCAGTTCTTC,CASSQRYSPRDNEQFF
TRBJ2-5,TRBV28,.,TRBD2,TGTGCCAGCAGTTCGCTTTTCGGGGGAGGGGAGACCCAGTACTTC,CASSSLFGGGETQYF
TRBJ2-7,TRBV7-3,once,TRBD1,TGTGCCAGCAGCTGGACAGGGGACAACGAACAGTACTTC,CASSWTGDNEQYF
TRBJ2-2,TRBV9,.,TRBD2,TGTGCCAGCAGCGTAGGGGGACTAGCGGGCGGGGAGCTGTTTTTT,CASSVGGLAGGELFF
TRBJ2-1,TRBV6-4,.,.,TGTGCCAGCAGTGACAGTGGGGGGTACAATGAGCAGTTCTTC,CASSDSGGYNEQFF
TRBJ2-7,TRBV4-1,.,.,TGCGCCAGCAGCCAAGATCTCGACAGTTACGAGCAGTACTTC,CASSQDLDSYEQYF
TRBJ2-7,TRBV18,.,TRBD1,TGTGCCAGCTCACCAGCGACAGGGGCTAACCACGAGCAGTACTTC,CASSPATGANHEQYF
TRBJ2-5,TRBV27,once,TRBD1,TGTGCCAGCAGGGGGGACAGGGTTGTAGAGACCCAGTACTTC,CASRGDRVVETQYF
TRBJ2-1,TRBV7-2,.,.,TGTGCCAGCAGCTTAGGCACTTACAATGAGCAGTTCTTC,CASSLGTYNEQFF
TRBJ1-1,TRBV18,once,.,TGTGCCAGCTCACCCCACGGGACAATATCTGAAGCTTTCTTT,CASSPHGTISEAFF
TRBJ2-7,TRBV7-9,.,TRBD1,TGTGCCAGCAGCACCCAGGGGGCATCCTACGAGCAGTACTTC,CASSTQGASYEQYF
TRBJ2-7,TRBV12-3/TRBV12-4,.,.,TGTGCCAGCAGTACCACGGTCTGGGCGCAGTACTTC,CASSTTVWAQYF
TRBJ2-1,TRBV28,few,.,TGTGCCAGCAGTTTAGTTCGGGGGGCAGGGTCCTACAATGAGCAGTTCTTC,CASSLVRGAGSYNEQFF
TRBJ2-1,TRBV6-5,.,.,TGTGCCAGCAGACACGGCGGGACCTCCTTCAATGAGCAGTTCTTC,CASRHGGTSFNEQFF
TRBJ1-6,TRBV19,.,.,TGTGCCAGTAGTATAGAAGGGGCTCGAAATTCACCCCTCCACTTT,CASSIEGARNSPLHF
TRBJ2-5,TRBV7-3,.,.,TGTGCCAGCAGCCCCTCGATGGGCAGGCAAGAGACCCAGTACTTC,CASSPSMGRQETQYF
TRBJ2-3,TRBV4-1,.,.,TGCGCCAGCAGCCAAGTAGGTCAGGGCCCAGATACGCAGTATTTT,CASSQVGQGPDTQYF
TRBJ2-7,TRBV5-8,.,.,TGTGCCAGCAGCTTGGGGCCTAGAGAAACCTACGAGCAGTACTTC,CASSLGPRETYEQYF
TRBJ2-3,TRBV14,.,TRBD1,TGTGCCAGCAGCCTCCGGGACAGAGGTCTTACAGATACGCAGTATTTT,CASSLRDRGLTDTQYF
TRBJ2-3,TRBV5-4,.,TRBD2,TGTGCCAGCAGCCCCTCCGGGACTAGCATAGATACGCAGTATTTT,CASSPSGTSIDTQYF
TRBJ2-1,TRBV5-8,few,TRBD2,TGTGCCAGCAGGACGGGACTAGCGGGGCTTCGCTACAATGAGCAGTTCTTC,CASRTGLAGLRYNEQFF
TRBJ1-1,TRBV11-1,.,.,TGTGCCAGCAGCTTAGCGTCGGAGGGCCGCACTGAAGCTTTCTTT,CASSLASEGRTEAFF
TRBJ2-1,TRBV7-9,.,.,TGTGCCAGCAGCCAACAGCAGGAGCAGTTCTTC,CASSQQQEQFF